This T cell receptor beta chain was identified in a study of blood T cells in healthy people across ages. Across the whole study: Every two T cells gave about one barcoded beta molecule via template switching. Study-level findings and limits: Long-lived donors had more naive CD4+ cells and higher diversity than aged donors.

This clonotype occurred a few times. Its matching antigen is unknown. The CDR3 spans 16 residues. The germline V and J ends were trimmed by 5 bases and 1 base, with 18 bases remaining between them. Germline CDR1 reads MNHNS; CDR2 reads SASEGT. A J-beta primer mix and a sample-barcoded 5' primer were used in a second PCR of about 7 to 12 cycles. MiXCR, applied by TCRdb to the 5' RACE reads, yields one record per CDR3 protein. This sample has hundreds of thousands of distinct CDR3 sequences; around 42% occur once, and the top ten carry approximately 20%. This chain connects TRBV6-1 to TRBJ2-7, with D possibly being TRBD1 (6 bases). This TCR derives from a man aged 60 to 69 in good health. The sample consisted of blood. For the CDR3, the DNA is TGTGCCAGCAGTCAAGTTGGACAGAGCCTTTCCTACGAGCAGTACTTC. It is translated as CASSQVGQSLSYEQYF.